This T cell receptor (beta chain) was sequenced in a study of human T cells and chemical hapten exposure. Overall study context: It was small differences in pooled library volume that mainly caused per-sample TCR yields to vary.

This clonotype was seen ten or more times. The antigen is undetermined. Trimming took 4 bases from V and 0 from J, leaving 4 bases between them. Germline V gene sequence: CDR1 LGHNT, CDR2 FRNRAP. CDR3 length: 14 amino acids. Attachment of unique molecular identifiers to individual cDNA molecules was performed in the library. Each CDR3 protein is one row after TCRdb ran MiXCR on the RACE reads. The sample holds 380,000 or so distinct CDR3 sequences, 5.5% seen once. Notes on the study in general: Alopecia was present in the donors, so their immune response may differ from healthy people's.

The time point here: pre-sensitization, week 0. Documented treatment: therapeutic diphenylcyclopropenone sensitization with weekly scalp DPC. Each donor was an alopecia patient between 18 and 70 years of age who qualified for DPC. Here the sequenced sample was whole blood, taken in connection with sensitization to the hapten diphenylcyclopropenone (DPC). The chain uses TRBV12-5 and TRBJ1-6; D ambiguous. The sequence was obtained from a woman under 30 with alopecia areata. Some clones in this sample may be carry-over from other donors' samples. CDR3 in amino acids: CASGWGSYNSPLHF. CDR3 coding DNA: TGTGCTAGTGGTTGGGGCTCCTATAATTCACCCCTCCACTTT.